The 3 T cell receptor beta chains given below trace back to one sample, sequenced in a study of blood T cell repertoires in COVID-19. The protocol was immunoSEQ multiplex PCR, while the TCRdb copy is restricted to in-frame clones and leaves out a portion. The sample shows 340,000 or so clones, 80% to 90% of them seen only once. Sequencing was done on a sample of PBMCs or T cells enriched from blood (not recorded which). These receptors were collected from a woman in her forties with acute COVID-19.

The genes are TRBV5-6 and TRBJ1-2, with TRBD1 identical over 9 bases. The germline gives CDR1 SGHDT, CDR2 YYEEEE. The J segment lost 4 bases and the V segment lost 4 bases, leaving 11 bases of the junction unmatched. This CDR3 has 16 residues. The CDR3 region has the DNA TGTGCCAGCAGCCGTCGTCCCGGGACAGGGATCTATGGCTACACCTTC. Amino acid sequence: CASSRRPGTGIYGYTF.

The chain combines TRBV4-2 with TRBJ1-1, with 8 bases aligning to TRBD1. The J segment lost 5 bases and the V segment lost 1 base, leaving 6 bases of the junction unmatched. Germline CDR1 and CDR2: LGHNA and YNFKEQ. The CDR3 spans 15 residues. CDR3 bases: TGTGCCAGCAGCCAAGGCCTCACAGGGGGGACTGAAGCTTTCTTT. It specifies CASSQGLTGGTEAFF.

This chain connects TRBV7-6 to TRBJ1-1; D is undetermined. The CDR3 extends over 14 amino acids. The germline V and J ends were trimmed by 1 base and 3 bases, with 9 bases remaining between them. Germline CDR1 SGHVS, CDR2 FNYEAQ. CDR3 sequence: CASSLDLRDTEAFF. In DNA form, the CDR3 reads TGTGCCAGCAGCTTAGATCTGAGGGACACTGAAGCTTTCTTT. Based on the CDR3 plus reference TRBV7-6 and TRBJ1-1, the full variable domain is GAGVSQSPRYKVTKRGQDVALRCDPISGHVSLYWYRQALGQGPEFLTYFNYEAQQDKSGLPNDRFSAERPEGSISTLTIQRTEQRDSAMYRCASSLDLRDTEAFFGQGTRLTVV.